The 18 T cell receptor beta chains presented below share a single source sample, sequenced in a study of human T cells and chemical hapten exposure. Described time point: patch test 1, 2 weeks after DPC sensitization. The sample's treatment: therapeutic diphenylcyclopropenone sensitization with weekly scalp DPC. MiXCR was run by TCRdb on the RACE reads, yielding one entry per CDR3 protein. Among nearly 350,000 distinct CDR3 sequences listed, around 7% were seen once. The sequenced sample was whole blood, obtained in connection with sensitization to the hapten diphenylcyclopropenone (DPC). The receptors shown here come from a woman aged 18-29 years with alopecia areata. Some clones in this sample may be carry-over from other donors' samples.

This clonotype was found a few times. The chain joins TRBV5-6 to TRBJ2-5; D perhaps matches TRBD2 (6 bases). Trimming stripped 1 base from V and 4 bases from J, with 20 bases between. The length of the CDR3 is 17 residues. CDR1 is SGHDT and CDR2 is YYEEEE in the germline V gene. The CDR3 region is CASSLYWGGGSRETQYF. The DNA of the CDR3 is TGTGCCAGCAGCTTGTACTGGGGAGGAGGGTCAAGAGAGACCCAGTACTTC.

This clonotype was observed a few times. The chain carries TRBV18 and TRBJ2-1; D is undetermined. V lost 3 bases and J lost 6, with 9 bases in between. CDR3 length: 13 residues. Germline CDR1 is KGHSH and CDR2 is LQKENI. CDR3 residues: CASSPFDGNEQFF. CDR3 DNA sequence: TGTGCCAGCTCACCCTTCGACGGCAATGAGCAGTTCTTC.

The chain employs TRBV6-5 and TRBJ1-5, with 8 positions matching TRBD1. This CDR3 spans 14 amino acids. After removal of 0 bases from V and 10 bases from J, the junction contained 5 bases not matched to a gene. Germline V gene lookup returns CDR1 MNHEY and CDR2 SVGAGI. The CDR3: CASSYSQGAYPQHF. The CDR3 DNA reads TGTGCCAGCAGTTACTCCCAGGGGGCCTACCCCCAGCATTTT.

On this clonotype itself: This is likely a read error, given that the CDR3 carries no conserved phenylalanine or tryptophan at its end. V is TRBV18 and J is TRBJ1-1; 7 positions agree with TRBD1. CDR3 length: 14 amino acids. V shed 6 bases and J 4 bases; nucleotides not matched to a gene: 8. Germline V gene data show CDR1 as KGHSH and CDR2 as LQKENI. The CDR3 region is CASSSQGSGTEAFL. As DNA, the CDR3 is TGTGCCAGCTCCTCACAGGGGTCCGGCACTGAAGCTTTCCTT.

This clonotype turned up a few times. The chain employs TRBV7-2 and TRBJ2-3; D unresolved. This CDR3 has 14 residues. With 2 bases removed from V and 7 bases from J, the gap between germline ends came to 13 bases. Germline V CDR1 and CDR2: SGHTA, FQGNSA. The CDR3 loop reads CASSLRGSANTQYF. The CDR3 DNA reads TGTGCCAGCAGCTTACGCGGCTCGGCAAATACGCAGTATTTT.

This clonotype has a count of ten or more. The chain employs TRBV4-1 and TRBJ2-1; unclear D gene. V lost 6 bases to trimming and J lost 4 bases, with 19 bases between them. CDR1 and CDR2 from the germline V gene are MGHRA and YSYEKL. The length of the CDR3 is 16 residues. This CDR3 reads CASSPPRSIGYNEQFF. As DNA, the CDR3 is TGCGCCAGCAGTCCCCCCCGCAGTATCGGGTACAATGAGCAGTTCTTC.

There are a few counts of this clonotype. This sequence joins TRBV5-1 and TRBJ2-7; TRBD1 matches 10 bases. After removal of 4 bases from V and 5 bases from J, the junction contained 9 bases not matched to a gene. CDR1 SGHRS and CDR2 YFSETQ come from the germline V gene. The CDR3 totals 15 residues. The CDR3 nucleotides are TGCGCCAGCAGCCGCTCCGGGACAGGGGACAACGAGCAGTACTTC. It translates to CASSRSGTGDNEQYF. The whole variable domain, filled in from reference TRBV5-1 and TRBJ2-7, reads KAGVTQTPRYLIKTRGQQVTLSCSPISGHRSVSWYQQTPGQGLQFLFEYFSETQRNKGNFPGRFSGRQFSNSRSEMNVSTLELGDSALYLCASSRSGTGDNEQYFGPGTRLTVT.

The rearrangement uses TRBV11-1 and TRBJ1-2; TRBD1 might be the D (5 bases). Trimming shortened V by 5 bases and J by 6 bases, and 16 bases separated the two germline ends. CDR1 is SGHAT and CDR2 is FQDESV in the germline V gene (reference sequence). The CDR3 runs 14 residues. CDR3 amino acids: CASSLQGTLHGYTF. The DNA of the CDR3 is TGTGCCAGCAGCCTGCAGGGTACTCTCCATGGCTACACCTTC.

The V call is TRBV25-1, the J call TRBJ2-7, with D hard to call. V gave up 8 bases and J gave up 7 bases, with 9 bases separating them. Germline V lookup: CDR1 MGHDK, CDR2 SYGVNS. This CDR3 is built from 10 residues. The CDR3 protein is CASPLSEQYF. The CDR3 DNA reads TGTGCCAGCCCCCTGTCTGAGCAGTACTTC.

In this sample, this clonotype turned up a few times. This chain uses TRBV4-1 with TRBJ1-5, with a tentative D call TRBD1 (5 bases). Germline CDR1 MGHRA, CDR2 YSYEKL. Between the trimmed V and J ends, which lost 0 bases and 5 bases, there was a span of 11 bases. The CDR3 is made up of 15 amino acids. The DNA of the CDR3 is TGCGCCAGCAGCCAAGATGGGGCCCGAGATCAGCCCCAGCATTTT. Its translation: CASSQDGARDQPQHF.

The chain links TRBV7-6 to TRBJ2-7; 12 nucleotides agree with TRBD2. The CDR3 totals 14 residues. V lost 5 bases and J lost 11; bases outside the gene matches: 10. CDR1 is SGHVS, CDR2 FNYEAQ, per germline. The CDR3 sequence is CASSPPGLAGGEYF. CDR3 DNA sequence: TGTGCCAGCAGCCCACCGGGACTAGCGGGCGGGGAGTACTTC.

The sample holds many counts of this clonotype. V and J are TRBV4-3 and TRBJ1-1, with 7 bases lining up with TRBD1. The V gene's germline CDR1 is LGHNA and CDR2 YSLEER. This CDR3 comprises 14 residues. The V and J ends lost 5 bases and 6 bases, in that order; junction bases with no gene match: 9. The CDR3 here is CASSEAGGYAEAFF. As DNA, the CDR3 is TGCGCCAGCAGCGAGGCAGGGGGATATGCTGAAGCTTTCTTT.

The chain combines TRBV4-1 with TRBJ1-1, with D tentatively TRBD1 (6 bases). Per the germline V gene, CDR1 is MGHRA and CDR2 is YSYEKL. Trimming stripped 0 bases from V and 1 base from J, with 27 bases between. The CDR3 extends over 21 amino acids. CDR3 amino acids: CASSQDRFRWLRGHANTEAFF. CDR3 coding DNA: TGCGCCAGCAGCCAAGATAGGTTCAGGTGGTTAAGGGGACATGCGAACACTGAAGCTTTCTTT.

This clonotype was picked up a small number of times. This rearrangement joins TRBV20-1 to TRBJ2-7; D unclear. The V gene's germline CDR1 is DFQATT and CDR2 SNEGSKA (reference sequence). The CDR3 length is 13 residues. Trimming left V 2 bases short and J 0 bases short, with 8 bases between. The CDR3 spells CSARLPSSYEQYF. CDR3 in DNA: TGCAGTGCTAGACTTCCTAGCTCCTACGAGCAGTACTTC.

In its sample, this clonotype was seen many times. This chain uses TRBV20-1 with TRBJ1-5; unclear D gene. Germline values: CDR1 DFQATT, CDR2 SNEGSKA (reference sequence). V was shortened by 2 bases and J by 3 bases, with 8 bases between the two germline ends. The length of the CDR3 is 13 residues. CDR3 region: CSARRHLNQPQHF. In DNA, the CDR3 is TGCAGTGCTAGAAGGCACCTCAATCAGCCCCAGCATTTT.

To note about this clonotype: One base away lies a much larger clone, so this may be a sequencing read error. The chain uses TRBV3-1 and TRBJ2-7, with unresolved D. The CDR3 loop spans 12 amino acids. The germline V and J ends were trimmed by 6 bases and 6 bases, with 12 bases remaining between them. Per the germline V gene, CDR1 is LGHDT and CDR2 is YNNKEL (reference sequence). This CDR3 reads CASRASAGEQYF. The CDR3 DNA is TGTGCCAGCAGGGCAAGCGCCGGCGAGCAGTACTTC.

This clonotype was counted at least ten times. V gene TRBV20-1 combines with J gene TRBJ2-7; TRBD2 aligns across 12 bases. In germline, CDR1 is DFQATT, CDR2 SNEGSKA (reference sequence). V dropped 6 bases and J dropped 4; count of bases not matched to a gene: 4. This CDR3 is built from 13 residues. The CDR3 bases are TGCAGTGCCCCGACTAGCGGGGGATACGAGCAGTACTTC. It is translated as CSAPTSGGYEQYF.

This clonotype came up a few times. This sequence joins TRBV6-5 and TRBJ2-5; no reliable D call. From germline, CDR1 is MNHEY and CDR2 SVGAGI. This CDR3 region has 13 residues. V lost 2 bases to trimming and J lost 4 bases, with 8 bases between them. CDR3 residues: CASSYDHGETQYF. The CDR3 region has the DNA TGTGCCAGCAGTTACGATCACGGAGAGACCCAGTACTTC.